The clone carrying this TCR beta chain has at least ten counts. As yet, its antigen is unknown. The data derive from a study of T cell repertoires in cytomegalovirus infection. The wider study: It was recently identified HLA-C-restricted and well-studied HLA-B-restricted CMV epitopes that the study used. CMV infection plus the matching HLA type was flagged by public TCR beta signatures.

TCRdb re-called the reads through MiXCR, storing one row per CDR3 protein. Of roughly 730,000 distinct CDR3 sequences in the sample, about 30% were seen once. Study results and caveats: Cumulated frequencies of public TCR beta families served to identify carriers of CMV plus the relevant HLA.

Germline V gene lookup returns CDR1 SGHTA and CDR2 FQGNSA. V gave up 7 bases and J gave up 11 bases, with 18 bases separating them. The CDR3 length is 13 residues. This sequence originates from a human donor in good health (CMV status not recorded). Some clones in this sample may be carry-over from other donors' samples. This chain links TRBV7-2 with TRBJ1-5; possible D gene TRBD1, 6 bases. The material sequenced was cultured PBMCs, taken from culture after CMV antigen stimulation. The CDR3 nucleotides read TGTGCCAGCACCCGGAGGGGGGTGGGGGCCCAGCATTTT. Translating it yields CASTRRGVGAQHF.